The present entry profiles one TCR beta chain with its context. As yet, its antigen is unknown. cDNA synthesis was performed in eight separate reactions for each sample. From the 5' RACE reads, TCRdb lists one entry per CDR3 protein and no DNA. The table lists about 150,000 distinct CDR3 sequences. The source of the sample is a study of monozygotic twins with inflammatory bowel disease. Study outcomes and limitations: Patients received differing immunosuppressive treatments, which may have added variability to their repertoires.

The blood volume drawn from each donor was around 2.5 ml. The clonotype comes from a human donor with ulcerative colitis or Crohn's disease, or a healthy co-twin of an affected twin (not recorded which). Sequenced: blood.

The CDR3 spells CSAIREDRSSYNEQFF. The chain employs TRBV20-1 and TRBJ2-1. Germline V CDR1 and CDR2: DFQATT, SNEGSKA (reference sequence). This CDR3 has 16 residues.